These T cell receptor beta chains were read from a single sample in a study of beta chain features in type 1 diabetes. The assay was immunoSEQ multiplex PCR, and TCRdb's table has in-frame clones only and misses some. Here the sample spans about 40,000 clones, approximately 49% being singletons. Sequencing was done on a sample of central memory CD4+ T cells from blood. The receptors here all came from a woman younger than 35 in good health. Each CDR3 is given with its conserved first and last residue. Each record gives: D gene, V gene, clone size, J gene, CDR3 protein, CDR3 DNA. D genes are given only for firm matches. A row's size may be missing; if present it is once, few, many or a size class.

d_gene: TRBD2
v_gene: TRBV5-4
abundance: NA
j_gene: TRBJ2-5
CDR3aa: CASSQGDAAGEETQYF
CDR3nt: TGTGCCAGCAGCCAAGGAGATGCAGCGGGAGAAGAGACCCAGTACTTC

d_gene: NA
v_gene: TRBV19
abundance: NA
j_gene: TRBJ2-2
CDR3aa: CASSPLDYLNTGELFF
CDR3nt: TGTGCCAGTAGTCCCTTGGACTATCTTAACACCGGGGAGCTGTTTTTT

d_gene: NA
v_gene: TRBV5-1
abundance: NA
j_gene: TRBJ2-2
CDR3aa: CASSLEAGKNTGELFF
CDR3nt: TGCGCCAGCAGCCTGGAGGCAGGGAAGAACACCGGGGAGCTGTTTTTT

d_gene: NA
v_gene: TRBV18
abundance: NA
j_gene: TRBJ2-7
CDR3aa: CASSPGQGSVHEQYF
CDR3nt: TGTGCCAGCTCACCAGGCCAGGGGAGTGTCCACGAGCAGTACTTC

d_gene: TRBD1
v_gene: TRBV5-1
abundance: NA
j_gene: TRBJ2-7
CDR3aa: CASSLASGTGTYEQYF
CDR3nt: TGCGCCAGCAGCTTGGCATCCGGGACAGGTACCTACGAGCAGTACTTC

d_gene: TRBD1
v_gene: TRBV5-1
abundance: NA
j_gene: TRBJ1-1
CDR3aa: CASSPGGQREAFF
CDR3nt: TGCGCCAGCAGCCCAGGGGGACAACGCGAAGCTTTCTTT

d_gene: NA
v_gene: TRBV5-1
abundance: NA
j_gene: TRBJ2-3
CDR3aa: CASSFQGREDTQYF
CDR3nt: TGCGCCAGCAGCTTTCAGGGGAGAGAAGATACGCAGTATTTT

d_gene: TRBD2
v_gene: TRBV9
abundance: few
j_gene: TRBJ2-3
CDR3aa: CASSETASGGAFRTDTQYF
CDR3nt: TGTGCCAGCAGCGAGACTGCTAGCGGGGGGGCCTTCAGGACAGATACGCAGTATTTT

d_gene: NA
v_gene: TRBV2
abundance: NA
j_gene: TRBJ1-3
CDR3aa: CASSDSPRSGNTIYF
CDR3nt: TGTGCCAGCAGTGACTCGCCGCGCTCTGGAAACACCATATATTTT

d_gene: NA
v_gene: TRBV9
abundance: few
j_gene: TRBJ2-5
CDR3aa: CASSVEVSGSKGTQYF
CDR3nt: TGTGCCAGCAGCGTAGAGGTTAGCGGTTCGAAGGGGACCCAGTACTTC

d_gene: TRBD1
v_gene: TRBV7-9
abundance: NA
j_gene: TRBJ1-3
CDR3aa: CASSSTGMGGNTIYF
CDR3nt: TGTGCCAGCAGTTCGACAGGGATGGGTGGAAACACCATATATTTT

d_gene: TRBD1
v_gene: TRBV5-5
abundance: NA
j_gene: TRBJ2-6
CDR3aa: CASSLGTGLGRANVLTF
CDR3nt: TGTGCCAGCAGCTTGGGGACAGGACTTGGAAGGGCCAACGTCCTGACTTTC

d_gene: TRBD1
v_gene: TRBV19
abundance: few
j_gene: TRBJ1-2
CDR3aa: CASSEGQGIEGYTF
CDR3nt: TGTGCCAGTAGTGAGGGACAGGGCATAGAAGGCTACACCTTC

d_gene: TRBD1
v_gene: TRBV7-9
abundance: few
j_gene: TRBJ1-1
CDR3aa: CASSLATGMGNTEAFF
CDR3nt: TGTGCCAGCAGCTTAGCGACAGGGATGGGGAACACTGAAGCTTTCTTT

d_gene: TRBD2
v_gene: TRBV7-2
abundance: NA
j_gene: TRBJ2-5
CDR3aa: CASSFQGGEGETQYF
CDR3nt: TGTGCCAGCAGCTTCCAGGGCGGGGAGGGAGAGACCCAGTACTTC

d_gene: NA
v_gene: TRBV27
abundance: NA
j_gene: TRBJ2-3
CDR3aa: CASSFGRDTDTQYF
CDR3nt: TGTGCCAGCAGTTTTGGGCGGGACACAGATACGCAGTATTTT

d_gene: TRBD1
v_gene: TRBV11-3
abundance: NA
j_gene: TRBJ2-3
CDR3aa: CASSPRTGRDTQYF
CDR3nt: TGTGCCAGCAGCCCTCGGACAGGGAGAGATACGCAGTATTTT

d_gene: NA
v_gene: TRBV7-8
abundance: NA
j_gene: TRBJ1-2
CDR3aa: CASSLLQGFNYGYTF
CDR3nt: TGTGCCAGCAGCTTATTGCAGGGTTTTAACTATGGCTACACCTTC

d_gene: NA
v_gene: TRBV25-1
abundance: few
j_gene: TRBJ1-1
CDR3aa: CASRRVGGNTEAFF
CDR3nt: TGTGCCAGCAGGAGGGTGGGGGGGAACACTGAAGCTTTCTTT

d_gene: TRBD1
v_gene: TRBV7-9
abundance: NA
j_gene: TRBJ1-2
CDR3aa: CASSLSRTGGPNYGYTF
CDR3nt: TGTGCCAGCAGCCTCAGTCGGACAGGGGGACCTAACTATGGCTACACCTTC

d_gene: NA
v_gene: TRBV6-1
abundance: once
j_gene: TRBJ2-2
CDR3aa: CASKTESNTGELFF
CDR3nt: TGTGCCAGCAAGACAGAGTCGAACACCGGGGAGCTGTTTTTT

d_gene: TRBD1
v_gene: TRBV19
abundance: NA
j_gene: TRBJ1-5
CDR3aa: CASSFLGTGKNQPQHF
CDR3nt: TGTGCCAGTAGTTTCCTAGGGACAGGGAAAAATCAGCCCCAGCATTTT

d_gene: TRBD1
v_gene: TRBV5-5
abundance: NA
j_gene: TRBJ2-2
CDR3aa: CASSLAPDRAGELFF
CDR3nt: TGTGCCAGCAGCTTGGCCCCTGACAGGGCCGGGGAGCTGTTTTTT

d_gene: TRBD1
v_gene: TRBV14
abundance: few
j_gene: TRBJ2-1
CDR3aa: CASSQRPGQGTTEQFF
CDR3nt: TGTGCCAGCAGCCAGCGTCCGGGACAGGGGACTACTGAGCAGTTCTTC

d_gene: NA
v_gene: TRBV9
abundance: few
j_gene: TRBJ1-1
CDR3aa: CASSVELGPLNTEAFF
CDR3nt: TGTGCCAGCAGCGTAGAATTGGGGCCTTTAAACACTGAAGCTTTCTTT

d_gene: TRBD2
v_gene: TRBV5-6
abundance: few
j_gene: TRBJ2-2
CDR3aa: CASSPTSGSSANTGELFF
CDR3nt: TGTGCCAGCAGCCCGACTAGCGGGAGTTCTGCGAACACCGGGGAGCTGTTTTTT

d_gene: TRBD2
v_gene: TRBV7-3
abundance: NA
j_gene: TRBJ2-3
CDR3aa: CASSPGLAGGMDTQYF
CDR3nt: TGTGCCAGCAGCCCAGGACTAGCGGGGGGGATGGATACGCAGTATTTT

d_gene: TRBD1
v_gene: TRBV18
abundance: NA
j_gene: TRBJ1-1
CDR3aa: CASSYRQGATEAFF
CDR3nt: TGTGCCAGCTCCTATAGACAGGGGGCAACTGAAGCTTTCTTT

d_gene: NA
v_gene: TRBV18
abundance: few
j_gene: TRBJ2-3
CDR3aa: CASSPPSTDTQYF
CDR3nt: TGTGCCAGCTCACCTCCTAGCACAGATACGCAGTATTTT

d_gene: TRBD1
v_gene: TRBV5-1
abundance: few
j_gene: TRBJ2-5
CDR3aa: CASSPTGRGETQYF
CDR3nt: TGCGCCAGCAGCCCGACAGGGAGAGGAGAGACCCAGTACTTC

d_gene: TRBD1
v_gene: TRBV6-4
abundance: NA
j_gene: TRBJ1-1
CDR3aa: CASSRDRRTEAFF
CDR3nt: TGTGCCAGCAGCCGGGACAGGCGCACTGAAGCTTTCTTT

d_gene: TRBD1
v_gene: TRBV11-3
abundance: NA
j_gene: TRBJ2-3
CDR3aa: CASSLTGARDTQYF
CDR3nt: TGTGCCAGCAGCTTGACAGGGGCCCGAGATACGCAGTATTTT

d_gene: TRBD1
v_gene: TRBV30
abundance: NA
j_gene: TRBJ1-1
CDR3aa: CAWSQGALTEAFF
CDR3nt: TGTGCCTGGAGTCAGGGGGCCCTCACTGAAGCTTTCTTT

d_gene: TRBD2
v_gene: TRBV5-4
abundance: few
j_gene: TRBJ2-3
CDR3aa: CASSLTSGSGTDTQYF
CDR3nt: TGTGCCAGCAGCTTGACTAGCGGGAGTGGGACAGATACGCAGTATTTT

d_gene: NA
v_gene: TRBV14
abundance: NA
j_gene: TRBJ1-2
CDR3aa: CASSQAAGGDGYTF
CDR3nt: TGTGCCAGCAGCCAAGCGGCCGGCGGCGATGGCTACACCTTC

d_gene: TRBD1
v_gene: TRBV7-6
abundance: NA
j_gene: TRBJ1-1
CDR3aa: CASSLRDRGAAEAFF
CDR3nt: TGTGCCAGCAGCTTAAGGGACAGGGGTGCCGCTGAAGCTTTCTTT

d_gene: NA
v_gene: TRBV5-1
abundance: NA
j_gene: TRBJ2-5
CDR3aa: CASSLTWGRETQYF
CDR3nt: TGCGCCAGCAGCTTGACCTGGGGCAGGGAGACCCAGTACTTC

d_gene: TRBD1
v_gene: TRBV10-3
abundance: NA
j_gene: TRBJ2-3
CDR3aa: CAISPAGQGGTDTQYF
CDR3nt: TGTGCCATCAGCCCGGCAGGACAGGGTGGGACAGATACGCAGTATTTT

d_gene: TRBD1
v_gene: TRBV30
abundance: NA
j_gene: TRBJ1-5
CDR3aa: CAWSNSRDRYYSNQPQHF
CDR3nt: TGTGCCTGGAGTAACTCCCGGGACAGGTACTATAGCAATCAGCCCCAGCATTTT

d_gene: NA
v_gene: TRBV6-1
abundance: NA
j_gene: TRBJ2-3
CDR3aa: CASSEVRYTDTQYF
CDR3nt: TGTGCCAGCAGTGAAGTCAGGTACACAGATACGCAGTATTTT

d_gene: TRBD2
v_gene: TRBV9
abundance: NA
j_gene: TRBJ2-2
CDR3aa: CASSPAGGPTGELFF
CDR3nt: TGTGCCAGCAGCCCCGCGGGGGGGCCCACCGGGGAGCTGTTTTTT

d_gene: NA
v_gene: TRBV7-8
abundance: NA
j_gene: TRBJ2-2
CDR3aa: CASSTPLGELFF
CDR3nt: TGTGCCAGCAGCACTCCTCTCGGGGAGCTGTTTTTT

d_gene: NA
v_gene: TRBV6-1
abundance: NA
j_gene: TRBJ1-2
CDR3aa: CASSENRGSYGYTF
CDR3nt: TGTGCCAGCAGTGAAAATCGGGGGTCCTATGGCTACACCTTC

d_gene: TRBD1
v_gene: TRBV19
abundance: NA
j_gene: TRBJ1-2
CDR3aa: CASLPSRTGGGYTF
CDR3nt: TGTGCCAGTTTGCCATCGCGGACAGGGGGTGGCTACACCTTC

d_gene: TRBD1
v_gene: TRBV29-1
abundance: NA
j_gene: TRBJ1-2
CDR3aa: CSVYGTGVGYTF
CDR3nt: TGCAGCGTTTATGGGACAGGGGTAGGCTACACCTTC

d_gene: TRBD2
v_gene: TRBV27
abundance: NA
j_gene: TRBJ2-4
CDR3aa: CASSLYPSGGTLAKNIQYF
CDR3nt: TGTGCCAGCAGTTTATATCCTAGCGGGGGTACCCTAGCCAAAAACATTCAGTACTTC

d_gene: TRBD2
v_gene: TRBV2
abundance: NA
j_gene: TRBJ2-5
CDR3aa: CASSETSGRQETQYF
CDR3nt: TGTGCCAGCAGTGAAACTAGCGGGAGGCAAGAGACCCAGTACTTC

d_gene: NA
v_gene: TRBV6-1
abundance: NA
j_gene: TRBJ2-7
CDR3aa: CASTRGNEQYF
CDR3nt: TGTGCCAGCACCCGGGGGAACGAGCAGTACTTC

d_gene: TRBD1
v_gene: TRBV2
abundance: NA
j_gene: TRBJ2-7
CDR3aa: CASSHRDRYEQYF
CDR3nt: TGTGCCAGCAGTCACCGGGACAGGTACGAGCAGTACTTC

d_gene: NA
v_gene: TRBV7-3
abundance: NA
j_gene: TRBJ1-1
CDR3aa: CASSFGTPEMNTEAFF
CDR3nt: TGTGCCAGCAGCTTCGGGACACCCGAGATGAACACTGAAGCTTTCTTT

d_gene: NA
v_gene: TRBV5-6
abundance: few
j_gene: TRBJ1-5
CDR3aa: CASSFGRGVAQPQHF
CDR3nt: TGTGCCAGCAGCTTTGGCAGGGGAGTCGCCCAGCCCCAGCATTTT

d_gene: TRBD1
v_gene: TRBV7-9
abundance: few
j_gene: TRBJ1-2
CDR3aa: CASSDRGPPTF
CDR3nt: TGTGCCAGCAGCGACAGGGGGCCCCCCACCTTC

d_gene: NA
v_gene: TRBV5-5
abundance: NA
j_gene: TRBJ1-1
CDR3aa: CASSRAGMAFF
CDR3nt: TGTGCCAGCAGTCGAGCGGGGATGGCTTTCTTT